This record looks at one TCR beta chain sequence and its context. This clonotype was found many times. What antigen it recognizes has not been identified. No per-base quality is available; no much larger clone lies one base away. The data belong to a study of T-cell reconstitution after alpha-beta-depleted transplantation in children (dated by TCRdb to about 2016). In terms of the full investigation: Using TCR repertoire profiling, the study quantitatively followed how T-cell immune reconstitution unfolded in children after TCRalphabeta/CD19-depleted allogeneic hematopoietic cell transplantation.

Receptors were amplified or captured by PCR. TCRdb lists the instrument as Illumina HiSeq 2500. TCR libraries were prepared with molecular barcoding, using unique molecular identifiers to normalize TCRbeta repertoire quantification. TCRdb passed the public sequencing reads through fastp at Q25 and MiXCR, retaining productive beta sequences. Under each unique CDR3 protein, matching rows form one entry showing the most common genes and DNA. Counted in this sample were approximately 400,000 distinct CDR3 sequences; approximately 11% of them appeared once. The ten largest clones add up to roughly 5.1% of the sample. V is pared back by 3 bases and J by 0 bases, with 5 bases lying between the germline termini. Including cysteine and phenylalanine, the CDR3 has 13 amino acids. Just the 39-base CDR3 DNA is kept, in frame starting at base 1.

This specimen consisted of PBMCs from the stem cell graft donor, obtained from the stem cell graft. The clonotype originates from a human donor who donated a stem cell graft to a child with acute myeloid leukemia. The sequence links TRBV12-3 or TRBV12-4 to TRBJ1-2, with no confidently assigned D gene. At the DNA level, the sequence is TGTGCCAGCAGTTTGAGGGCTAACTATGGCTACACCTTC. This yields the protein CASSLRANYGYTF.